This entry features one T cell receptor beta chain sequence. The antigen it recognizes is unknown. Per-base qualities were not stored, and no clone one base away is much larger. These data belong to a study of beta chain features in type 1 diabetes (dated by TCRdb to 2016 to 2019). Background on the whole study: Mean age, gender distribution, total cell number and subset yield were not different between patients and healthy donors. A total of just under 110,000,000 sorted cells were examined across all samples, and RNA yield correlated strongly with the number of cells per subset. In the study, recently diagnosed type 1 diabetes patients and matched healthy donors were compared on the TCRB repertoires of their sorted circulating CD4+ T cell subsets. Regulatory and stem cell-like memory subsets were obtained from only 8 patients and about 8 healthy donors, while naive and central memory subsets were obtained from all 30 or so donors. Results the study describes overall, beyond this receptor: A moderate but significant shortening of TCRB CDR3 length was observed in type 1 diabetes patients in all four CD4+ subsets. Naive, central memory and regulatory TCRB repertoires appeared more similar among patients than among healthy donors. Shorter templates might be favored by PCR, yet because patient and control samples were amplified and corrected together, any such skew would affect both groups equally. At VDJ recombination sites, patients with type 1 diabetes made fewer insertions and deleted more nucleotides, a pattern implying thymic rearrangement abnormalities. Because small numbers of individuals were included in the HLA sub-analyses, any influence of HLA type on TCRB rearrangement was left unresolved. Because cDNA rather than genomic DNA was sequenced, highly expressing activated cells could have been over-represented, although no difference in activation and CD3 levels was found between groups.

CDR1 and CDR2, per the germline V gene, are SGHTA and FQGNSA. Inclusive of the bounding cysteine and phenylalanine, the CDR3 is 14 residues long. Of the read, only the CDR3 DNA is kept; its 42 bases are in frame from base 1. V drops 5 bases and J drops 2 bases, leaving 13 bases in between. All of the isolated RNA was reverse transcribed with the High Capacity cDNA Reverse Transcription Kit, so expressed TCRB transcripts were sequenced. Deep immunoSEQ sequencing was applied to naive, central memory and regulatory T cell samples, giving an average of approximately 4 million total reads per sample. After sorted cells were lysed in RLT buffer, RNA was extracted with DNase-treated RNeasy Micro or Mini kits, with the choice depending on cell number. To prevent cross-contamination, each cell subset was processed individually, whereas patient and healthy donor samples were processed jointly. The immunoSEQ multiplex PCR was used to amplify TCRB sequences from cDNA, yielding 87-bp fragments that span the CDR3 region. Amplicons were sequenced on the Illumina HiSeq platform. As for how the authors treated the data: PCR bias was computationally corrected using synthetic template baselines, reads within Hamming distance 2 were collapsed, and singletons that could not be merged were discarded. Reads were aligned against IMGT so that V, D and J genes, CDR3 length and insertions or deletions at six rearrangement sites could be assigned. Within each subset, clonotype counts were normalized to sorted cell number, after which true diversity and Gini coefficients were computed with the tcR R package. Repertoire sharing was quantified using the overlap coefficient calculated on TCRB nucleotide sequences. TCRdb took this table from immuneACCESS and kept in-frame rearrangements with V and J called. Such tables lack part of the clones; where checked against another copy, unresolved V genes explain under half of the gap, and the rest is unexplained. V, J and clone size are taken as reported in that table, and D and trimming were inferred from the DNA itself. For this sample the table gives some 45,000 clones, of which under 65% were detected only once. Clones ranked in the top ten supply approximately 2% of the sample.

Each donor gave one peripheral blood draw, averaging roughly 0.11 L, which was collected into heparinised tubes. Naive, central memory, regulatory and stem cell-like memory CD4+ T cells were sorted on a BD FACSAria II using a panel including CD45RO, CCR7, CD25, CD127, CD95 and CD27. Purity was above 95% for every sorted population. PBMCs were separated immediately by Lymphoprep density gradient centrifugation and were stained directly, without being cultured. So that batch effects would be minimized, each experiment stained and sorted samples in pairs, pairing one healthy donor with one patient. Rearrangement joined TRBV7-2 to TRBJ2-7, and the D gene may be TRBD1, 5 bases matching. Sequencing was done on a sample of Tregs from blood. Explained via the paper, the cell subset or site label denotes: regulatory CD4+ T cells. This clonotype was obtained from a woman between 18 and 29 years old in good health. DNA sequence: TGTGCCAGCAGCCCCGGACACAACCCCTACGAGCAGTACTTC. Its protein product is CASSPGHNPYEQYF.